This T cell receptor (beta chain) was observed in a study of long-term antiretroviral therapy in people with HIV. Runs used v3.0 of the immunoSEQ assay and were done at survey level. Generated by immunoSEQ multiplex PCR, the TCRdb table keeps only in-frame clones and is missing some. This table has 48,000 or so clones, 80% to 90% appearing once. For each donor, at least one pre-ART and at least two post-ART PBMC samples were available. Germline loops: CDR1 SEHNR, CDR2 FQNEAQ (reference sequence). The CDR3 sequence is 17 residues long. Trimming took 1 base from V and 1 from J, leaving 11 bases between them.

The chain is built from TRBV7-9 and TRBJ2-6, with unresolved D. This receptor was taken from a woman between 18 and 29 years old with HIV. The material sequenced was unsorted PBMCs, taken 0.8 years after starting antiretroviral therapy. CDR3 nucleotide sequence: TGTGCCAGCAGCTTAGACGGTGCGGAGTCTGGGGCCAACGTCCTGACTTTC. Translation: CASSLDGAESGANVLTF.